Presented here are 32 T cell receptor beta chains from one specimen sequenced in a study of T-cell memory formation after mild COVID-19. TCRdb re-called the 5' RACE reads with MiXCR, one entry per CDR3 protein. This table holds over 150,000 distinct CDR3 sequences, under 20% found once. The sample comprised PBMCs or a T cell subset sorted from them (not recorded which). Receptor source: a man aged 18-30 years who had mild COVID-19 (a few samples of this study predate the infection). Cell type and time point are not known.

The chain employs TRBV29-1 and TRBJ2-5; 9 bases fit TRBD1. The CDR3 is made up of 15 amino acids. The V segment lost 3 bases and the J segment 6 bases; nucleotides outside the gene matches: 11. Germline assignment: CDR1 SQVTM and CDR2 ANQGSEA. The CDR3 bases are TGCAGCGTTGACCCGGGACAGGGCTACCGGCAGACCCAGTACTTC. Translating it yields CSVDPGQGYRQTQYF.

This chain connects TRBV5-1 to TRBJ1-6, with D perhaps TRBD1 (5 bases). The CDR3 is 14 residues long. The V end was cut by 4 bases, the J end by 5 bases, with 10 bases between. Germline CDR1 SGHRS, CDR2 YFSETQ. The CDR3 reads CASSPDSDNSPLHF. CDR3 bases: TGCGCCAGCAGCCCCGACAGTGATAATTCACCCCTCCACTTT.

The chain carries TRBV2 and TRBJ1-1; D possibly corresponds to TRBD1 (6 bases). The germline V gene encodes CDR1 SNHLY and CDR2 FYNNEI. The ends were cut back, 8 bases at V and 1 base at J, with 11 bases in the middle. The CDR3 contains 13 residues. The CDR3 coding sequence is TGTGCCAGCCAGGCGGACAGGAACACTGAAGCTTTCTTT. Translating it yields CASQADRNTEAFF.

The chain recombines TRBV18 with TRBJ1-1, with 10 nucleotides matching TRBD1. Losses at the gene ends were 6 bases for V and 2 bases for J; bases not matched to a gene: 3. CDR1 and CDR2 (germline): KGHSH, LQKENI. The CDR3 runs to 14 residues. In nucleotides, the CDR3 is TGTGCCAGCTCTGTGACAGGGGGCAACACTGAAGCTTTCTTT. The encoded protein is CASSVTGGNTEAFF.

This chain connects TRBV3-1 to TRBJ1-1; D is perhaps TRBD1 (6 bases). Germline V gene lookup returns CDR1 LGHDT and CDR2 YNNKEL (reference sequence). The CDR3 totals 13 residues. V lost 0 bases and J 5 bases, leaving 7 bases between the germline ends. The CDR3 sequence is CASSQEGATEAFF. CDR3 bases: TGTGCCAGCAGCCAAGAGGGGGCGACTGAAGCTTTCTTT.

CDR3 loop: CASSLVGPDTQYF. The CDR3 DNA reads TGCGCCAGCAGCTTGGTTGGCCCGGATACGCAGTATTTT. The rearrangement links TRBV5-1 to TRBJ2-3; D unclear. Trimming removed 0 bases from V and 6 bases from J, with 8 bases in between. CDR3 length: 13 amino acids. From germline, CDR1 is SGHRS and CDR2 YFSETQ.

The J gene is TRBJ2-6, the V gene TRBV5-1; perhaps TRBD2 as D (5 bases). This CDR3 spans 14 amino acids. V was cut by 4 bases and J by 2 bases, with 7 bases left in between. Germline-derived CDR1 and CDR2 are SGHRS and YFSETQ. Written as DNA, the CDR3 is TGCGCCAGCAGCCCCGGGGCTGGGGCCAACGTCCTGACTTTC. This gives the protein CASSPGAGANVLTF.

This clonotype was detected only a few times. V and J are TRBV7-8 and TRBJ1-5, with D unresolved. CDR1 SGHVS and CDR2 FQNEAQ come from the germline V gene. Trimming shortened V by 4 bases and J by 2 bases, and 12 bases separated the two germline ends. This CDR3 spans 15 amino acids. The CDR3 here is CASSSYRYGNQPQHF. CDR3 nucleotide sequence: TGTGCCAGCAGCTCCTACCGATATGGCAATCAGCCCCAGCATTTT. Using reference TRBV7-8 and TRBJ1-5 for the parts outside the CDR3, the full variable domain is GAGVSQSPRYKVAKRGQDVALRCDPISGHVSLFWYQQALGQGPEFLTYFQNEAQLDKSGLPSDRFFAERPEGSVSTLKIQRTQQEDSAVYLCASSSYRYGNQPQHFGDGTRLSIL.

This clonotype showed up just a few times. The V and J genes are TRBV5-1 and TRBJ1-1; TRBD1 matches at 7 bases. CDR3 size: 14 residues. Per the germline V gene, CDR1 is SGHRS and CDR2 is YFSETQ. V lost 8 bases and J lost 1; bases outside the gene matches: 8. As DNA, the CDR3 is TGCGCCAGTTTGTCAGGGGGTTCGAACACTGAAGCTTTCTTT. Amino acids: CASLSGGSNTEAFF.

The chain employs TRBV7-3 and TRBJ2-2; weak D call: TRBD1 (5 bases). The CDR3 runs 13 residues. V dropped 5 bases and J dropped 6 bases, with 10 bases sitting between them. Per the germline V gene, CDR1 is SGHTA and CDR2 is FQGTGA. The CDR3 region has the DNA TGTGCCAGCAGCGTTCCAGGGTCCGGGGAGCTGTTTTTT. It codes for CASSVPGSGELFF. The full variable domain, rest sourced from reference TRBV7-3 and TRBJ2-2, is GAGVSQTPSNKVTEKGKYVELRCDPISGHTALYWYRQSLGQGPEFLIYFQGTGAADDSGLPNDRFFAVRPEGSVSTLKIQRTERGDSAVYLCASSVPGSGELFFGEGSRLTVL.

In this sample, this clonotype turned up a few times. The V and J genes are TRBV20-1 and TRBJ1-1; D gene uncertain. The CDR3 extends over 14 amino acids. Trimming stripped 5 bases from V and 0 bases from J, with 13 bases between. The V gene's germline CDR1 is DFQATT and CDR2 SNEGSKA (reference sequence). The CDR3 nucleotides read TGCAGTGCTTCAAGAGGGAACATGAACACTGAAGCTTTCTTT. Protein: CSASRGNMNTEAFF.

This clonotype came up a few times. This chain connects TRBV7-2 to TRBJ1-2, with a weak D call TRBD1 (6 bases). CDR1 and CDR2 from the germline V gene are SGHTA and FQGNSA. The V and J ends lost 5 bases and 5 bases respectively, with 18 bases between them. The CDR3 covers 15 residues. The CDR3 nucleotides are TGTGCCAGCAGCGTAACCGGGGGGGCTGGGTATGGCTACACCTTC. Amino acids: CASSVTGGAGYGYTF.

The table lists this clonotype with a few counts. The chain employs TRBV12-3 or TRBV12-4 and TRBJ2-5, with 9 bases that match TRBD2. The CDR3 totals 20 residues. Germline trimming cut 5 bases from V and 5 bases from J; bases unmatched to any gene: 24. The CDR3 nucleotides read TGTGCCAGCAGTCCGCGGCGGGGGGGCCTTTTCGTCGGGGATCGCGAGACCCAGTACTTC. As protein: CASSPRRGGLFVGDRETQYF.

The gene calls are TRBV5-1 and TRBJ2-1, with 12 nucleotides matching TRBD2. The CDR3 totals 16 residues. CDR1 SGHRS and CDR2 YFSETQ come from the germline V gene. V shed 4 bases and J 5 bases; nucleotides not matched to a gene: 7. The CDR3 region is CASSPVTSGGHNEQFF. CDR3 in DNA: TGCGCCAGCAGCCCAGTCACTAGCGGGGGGCACAATGAGCAGTTCTTC.

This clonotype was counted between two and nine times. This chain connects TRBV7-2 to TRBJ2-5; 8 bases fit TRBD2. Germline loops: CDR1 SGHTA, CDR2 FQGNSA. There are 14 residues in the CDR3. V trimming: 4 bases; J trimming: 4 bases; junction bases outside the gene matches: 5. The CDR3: CASSSSLAGETQYF. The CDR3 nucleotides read TGTGCCAGCAGCTCATCTCTAGCGGGAGAGACCCAGTACTTC.

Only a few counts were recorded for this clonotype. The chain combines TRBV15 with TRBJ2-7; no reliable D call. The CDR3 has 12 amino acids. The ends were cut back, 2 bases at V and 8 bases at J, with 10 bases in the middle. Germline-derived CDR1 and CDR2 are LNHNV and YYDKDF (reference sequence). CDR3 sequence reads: CATSRNPSQQYF. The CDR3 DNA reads TGTGCCACCAGCAGAAACCCCAGCCAGCAGTACTTC. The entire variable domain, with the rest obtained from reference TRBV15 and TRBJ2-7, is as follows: DAMVIQNPRYQVTQFGKPVTLSCSQTLNHNVMYWYQQKSSQAPKLLFHYYDKDFNNEADTPDNFQSRRPNTSFCFLDIRSPGLGDTAMYLCATSRNPSQQYFGPGTRLTVT.

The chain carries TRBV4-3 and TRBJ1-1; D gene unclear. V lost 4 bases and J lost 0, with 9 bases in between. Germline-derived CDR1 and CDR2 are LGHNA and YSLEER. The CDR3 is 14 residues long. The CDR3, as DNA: TGCGCCAGCAGCCCCCTGATAATGAACACTGAAGCTTTCTTT. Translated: CASSPLIMNTEAFF.

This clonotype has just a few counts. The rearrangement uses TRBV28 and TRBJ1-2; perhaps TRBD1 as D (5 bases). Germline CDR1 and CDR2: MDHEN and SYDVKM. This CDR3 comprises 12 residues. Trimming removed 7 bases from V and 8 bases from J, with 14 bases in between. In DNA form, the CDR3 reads TGTGCCAGCACCGGCGAAGGGGAAGGCTACACCTTC. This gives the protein CASTGEGEGYTF.

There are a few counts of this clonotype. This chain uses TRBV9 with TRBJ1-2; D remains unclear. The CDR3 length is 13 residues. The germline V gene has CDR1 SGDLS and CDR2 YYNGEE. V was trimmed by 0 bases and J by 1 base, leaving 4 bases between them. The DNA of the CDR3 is TGTGCCAGCAGCGTAGGGGTTAACTATGGCTACACCTTC. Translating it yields CASSVGVNYGYTF.

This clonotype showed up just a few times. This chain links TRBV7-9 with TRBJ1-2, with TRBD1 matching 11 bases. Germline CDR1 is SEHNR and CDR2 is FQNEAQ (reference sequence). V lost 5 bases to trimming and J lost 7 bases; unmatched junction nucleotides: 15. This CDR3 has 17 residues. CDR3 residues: CASSKDAGTGGRFGYTF. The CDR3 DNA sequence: TGTGCCAGCAGCAAAGACGCCGGGACAGGGGGAAGATTTGGCTACACCTTC.

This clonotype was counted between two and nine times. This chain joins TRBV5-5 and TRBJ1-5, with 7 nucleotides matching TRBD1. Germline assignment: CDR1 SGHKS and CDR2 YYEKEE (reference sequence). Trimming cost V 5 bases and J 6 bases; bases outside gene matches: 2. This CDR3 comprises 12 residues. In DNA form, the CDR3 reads TGTGCCAGCAGTTGGACAGGTCAGCCCCAGCATTTT. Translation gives CASSWTGQPQHF.

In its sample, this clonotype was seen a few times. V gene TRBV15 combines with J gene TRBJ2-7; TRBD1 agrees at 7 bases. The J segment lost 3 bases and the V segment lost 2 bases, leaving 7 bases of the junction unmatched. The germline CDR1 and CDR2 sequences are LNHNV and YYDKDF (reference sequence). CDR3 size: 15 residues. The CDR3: CATSRTRTGLYEQYF. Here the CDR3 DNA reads TGTGCCACCAGCAGAACCAGGACAGGTCTCTACGAGCAGTACTTC.

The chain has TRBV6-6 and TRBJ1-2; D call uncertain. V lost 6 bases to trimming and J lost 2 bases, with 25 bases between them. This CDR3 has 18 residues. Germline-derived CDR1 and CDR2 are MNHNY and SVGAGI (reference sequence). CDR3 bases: TGTGCCAGCAGCCGACCTAATGTGATACGGGAGGTGAACTATGGCTACACCTTC. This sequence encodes CASSRPNVIREVNYGYTF.

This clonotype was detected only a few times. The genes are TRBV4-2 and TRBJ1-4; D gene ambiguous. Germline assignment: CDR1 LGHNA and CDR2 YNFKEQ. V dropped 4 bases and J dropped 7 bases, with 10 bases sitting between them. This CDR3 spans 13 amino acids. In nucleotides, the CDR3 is TGTGCCAGCAGCCCCCGGGCGGGTGAAAAACTGTTTTTT. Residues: CASSPRAGEKLFF.

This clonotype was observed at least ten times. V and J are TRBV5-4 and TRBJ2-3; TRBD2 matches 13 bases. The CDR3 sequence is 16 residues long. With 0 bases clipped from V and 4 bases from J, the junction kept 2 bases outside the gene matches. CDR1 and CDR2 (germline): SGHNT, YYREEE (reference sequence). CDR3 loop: CASSLGLAGGADTQYF. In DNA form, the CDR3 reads TGTGCCAGCAGCTTGGGACTAGCGGGGGGCGCAGATACGCAGTATTTT.

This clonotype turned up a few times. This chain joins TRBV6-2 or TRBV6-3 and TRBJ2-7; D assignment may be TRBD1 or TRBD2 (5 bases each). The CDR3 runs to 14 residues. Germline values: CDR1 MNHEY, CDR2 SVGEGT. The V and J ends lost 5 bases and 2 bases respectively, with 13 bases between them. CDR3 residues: CASSPGDATYEQYV. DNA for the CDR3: TGTGCCAGCAGTCCTGGGGACGCGACCTACGAGCAGTACGTC.

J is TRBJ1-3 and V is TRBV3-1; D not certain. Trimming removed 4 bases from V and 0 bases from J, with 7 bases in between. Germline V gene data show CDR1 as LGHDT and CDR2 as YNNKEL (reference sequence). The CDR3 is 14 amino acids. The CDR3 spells CASSPLGSGNTIYF. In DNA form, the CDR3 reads TGTGCCAGCAGCCCCCTGGGCTCTGGAAACACCATATATTTT.

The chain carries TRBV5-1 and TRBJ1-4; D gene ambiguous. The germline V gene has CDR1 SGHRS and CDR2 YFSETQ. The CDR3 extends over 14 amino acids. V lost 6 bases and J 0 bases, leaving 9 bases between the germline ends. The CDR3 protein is CASKPDPTNEKLFF. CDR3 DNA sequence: TGCGCCAGCAAACCGGACCCAACTAATGAAAAACTGTTTTTT.

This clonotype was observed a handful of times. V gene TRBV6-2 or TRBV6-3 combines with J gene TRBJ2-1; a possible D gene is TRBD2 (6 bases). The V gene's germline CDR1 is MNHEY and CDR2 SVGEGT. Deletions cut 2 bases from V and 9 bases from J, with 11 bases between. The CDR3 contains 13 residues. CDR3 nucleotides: TGTGCCAGCAGTTACGGGGGACTTTTTGAGCAGTTCTTC. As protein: CASSYGGLFEQFF.

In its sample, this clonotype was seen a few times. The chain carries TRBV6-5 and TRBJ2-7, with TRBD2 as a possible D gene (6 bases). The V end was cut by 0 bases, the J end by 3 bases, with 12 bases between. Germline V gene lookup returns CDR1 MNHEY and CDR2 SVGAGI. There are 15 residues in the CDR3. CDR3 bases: TGTGCCAGCAGTTACTCGACCGGGGGAGTCTACGAGCAGTACTTC. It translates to CASSYSTGGVYEQYF.

The CDR3 loop is CASSPPNEETQYF. The CDR3 DNA is TGTGCCAGCAGCCCCCCCAACGAGGAGACCCAGTACTTC. The V call is TRBV7-2, the J call TRBJ2-5, with unresolved D. CDR1 is SGHTA and CDR2 is FQGNSA in the germline V gene. The CDR3 runs to 13 residues. Trimming cost V 5 bases and J 5 bases, with 12 bases left between them.

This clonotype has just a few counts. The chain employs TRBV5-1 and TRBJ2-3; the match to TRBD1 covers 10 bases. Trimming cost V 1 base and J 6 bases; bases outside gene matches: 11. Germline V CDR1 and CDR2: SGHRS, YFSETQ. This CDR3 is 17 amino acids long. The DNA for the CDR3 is TGCGCCAGCAGCTTGTTCCTGACCGGGACAGGGGCCGATACGCAGTATTTT. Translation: CASSLFLTGTGADTQYF.